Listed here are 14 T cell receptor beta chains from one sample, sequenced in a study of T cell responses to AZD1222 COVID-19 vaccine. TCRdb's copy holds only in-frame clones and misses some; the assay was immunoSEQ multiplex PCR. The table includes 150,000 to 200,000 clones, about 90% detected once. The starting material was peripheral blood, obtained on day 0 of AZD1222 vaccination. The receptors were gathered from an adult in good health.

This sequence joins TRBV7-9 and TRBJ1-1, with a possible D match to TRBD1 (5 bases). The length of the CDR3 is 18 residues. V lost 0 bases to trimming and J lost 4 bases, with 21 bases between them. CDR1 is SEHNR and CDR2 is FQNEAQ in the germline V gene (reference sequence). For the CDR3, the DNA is TGTGCCAGCAGCTTAGCGCCTCCCCGGGGCCGACTAGGCACTGAAGCTTTCTTT. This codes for CASSLAPPRGRLGTEAFF.

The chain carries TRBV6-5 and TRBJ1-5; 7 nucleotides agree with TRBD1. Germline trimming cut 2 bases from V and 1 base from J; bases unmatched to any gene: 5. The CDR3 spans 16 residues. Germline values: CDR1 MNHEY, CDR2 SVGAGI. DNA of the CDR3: TGTGCCAGCAGTTACCGGACAGGCGGGAGCAATCAGCCCCAGCATTTT. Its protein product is CASSYRTGGSNQPQHF.

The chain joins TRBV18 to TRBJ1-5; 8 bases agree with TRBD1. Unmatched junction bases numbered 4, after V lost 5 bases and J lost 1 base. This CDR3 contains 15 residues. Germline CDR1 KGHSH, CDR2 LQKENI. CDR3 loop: CASSSRTGSNQPQHF. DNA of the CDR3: TGTGCCAGCTCATCTAGGACAGGGAGCAATCAGCCCCAGCATTTT.

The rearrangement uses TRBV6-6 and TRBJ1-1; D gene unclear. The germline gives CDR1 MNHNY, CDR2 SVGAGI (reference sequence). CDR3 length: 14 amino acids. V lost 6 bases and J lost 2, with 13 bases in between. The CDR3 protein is CASSPAGANTEAFF. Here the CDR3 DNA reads TGTGCCAGCAGCCCCGCGGGAGCTAACACTGAAGCTTTCTTT.

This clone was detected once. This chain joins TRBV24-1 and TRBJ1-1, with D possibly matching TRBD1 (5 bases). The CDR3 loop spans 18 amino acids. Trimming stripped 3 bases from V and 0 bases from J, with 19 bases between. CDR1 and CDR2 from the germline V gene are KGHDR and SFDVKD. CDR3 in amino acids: CATSDAPYEGSMNTEAFF. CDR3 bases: TGTGCCACCAGTGATGCCCCCTACGAGGGGAGCATGAACACTGAAGCTTTCTTT.

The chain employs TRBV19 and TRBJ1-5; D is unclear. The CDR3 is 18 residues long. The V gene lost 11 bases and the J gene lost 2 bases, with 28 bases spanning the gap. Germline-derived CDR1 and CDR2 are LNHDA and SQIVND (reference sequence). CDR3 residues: CASSRPQAWGRGNQPQHF. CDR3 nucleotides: TGTGCCTCCTCTCGACCCCAGGCGTGGGGTCGGGGCAATCAGCCCCAGCATTTT.

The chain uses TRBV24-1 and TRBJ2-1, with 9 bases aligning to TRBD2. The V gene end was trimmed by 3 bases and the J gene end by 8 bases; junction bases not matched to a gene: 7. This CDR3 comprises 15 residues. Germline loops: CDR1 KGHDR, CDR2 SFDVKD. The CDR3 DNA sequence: TGTGCCACCAGTGATCTACTAGCGGGTAGGGATGAGCAGTTCTTC. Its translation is CATSDLLAGRDEQFF.

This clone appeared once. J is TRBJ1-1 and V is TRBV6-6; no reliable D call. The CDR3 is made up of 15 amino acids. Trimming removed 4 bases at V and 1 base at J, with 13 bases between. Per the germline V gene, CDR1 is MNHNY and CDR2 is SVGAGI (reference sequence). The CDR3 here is CASSSEREANTEAFF. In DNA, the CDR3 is TGTGCCAGCAGTTCAGAAAGGGAGGCGAACACTGAAGCTTTCTTT.

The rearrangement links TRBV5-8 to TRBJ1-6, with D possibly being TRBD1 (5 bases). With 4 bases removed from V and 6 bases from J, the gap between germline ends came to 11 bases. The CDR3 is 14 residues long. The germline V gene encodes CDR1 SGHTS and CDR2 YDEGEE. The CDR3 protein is CASSRGGVNSPLHF. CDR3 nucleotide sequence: TGTGCCAGCAGCCGGGGCGGGGTTAATTCACCCCTCCACTTT.

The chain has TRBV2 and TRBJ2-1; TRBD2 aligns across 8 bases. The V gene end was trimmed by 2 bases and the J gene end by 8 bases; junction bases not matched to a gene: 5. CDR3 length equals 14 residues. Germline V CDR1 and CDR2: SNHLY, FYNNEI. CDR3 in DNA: TGTGCCAGCAGTGAAACGGGAGGGCCGCATGAGCAGTTCTTC. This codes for CASSETGGPHEQFF.

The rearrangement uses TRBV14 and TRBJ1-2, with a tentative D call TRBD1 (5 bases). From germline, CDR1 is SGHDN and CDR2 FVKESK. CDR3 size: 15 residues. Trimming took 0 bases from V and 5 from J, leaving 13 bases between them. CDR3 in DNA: TGTGCCAGCAGCCAAGAGTGGGCAGGGATATATGGCTACACCTTC. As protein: CASSQEWAGIYGYTF. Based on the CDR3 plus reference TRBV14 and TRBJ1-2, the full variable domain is EAGVTQFPSHSVIEKGQTVTLRCDPISGHDNLYWYRRVMGKEIKFLLHFVKESKQDESGMPNNRFLAERTGGTYSTLKVQPAELEDSGVYFCASSQEWAGIYGYTFGSGTRLTVV.

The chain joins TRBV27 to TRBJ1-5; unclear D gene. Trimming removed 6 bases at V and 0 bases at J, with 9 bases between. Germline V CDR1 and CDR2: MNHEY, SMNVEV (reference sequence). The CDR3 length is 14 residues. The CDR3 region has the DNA TGTGCCAGCAGCATCTTGGGTAGCAATCAGCCCCAGCATTTT. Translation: CASSILGSNQPQHF.

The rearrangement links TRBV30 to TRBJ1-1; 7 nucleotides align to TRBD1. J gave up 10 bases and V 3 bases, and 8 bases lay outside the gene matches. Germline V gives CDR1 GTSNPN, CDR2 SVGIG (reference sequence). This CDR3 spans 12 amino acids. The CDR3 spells CAWRDNRGSAFF. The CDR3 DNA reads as TGTGCCTGGAGAGATAACAGGGGCTCAGCTTTCTTT.

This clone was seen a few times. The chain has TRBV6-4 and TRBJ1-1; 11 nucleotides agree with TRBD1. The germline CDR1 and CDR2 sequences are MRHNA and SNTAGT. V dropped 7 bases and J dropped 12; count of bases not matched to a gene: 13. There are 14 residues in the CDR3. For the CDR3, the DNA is TGTGCCAGCACCTCGAACCCGGGACAGGGGGTGACTTTCTTT. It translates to CASTSNPGQGVTFF.